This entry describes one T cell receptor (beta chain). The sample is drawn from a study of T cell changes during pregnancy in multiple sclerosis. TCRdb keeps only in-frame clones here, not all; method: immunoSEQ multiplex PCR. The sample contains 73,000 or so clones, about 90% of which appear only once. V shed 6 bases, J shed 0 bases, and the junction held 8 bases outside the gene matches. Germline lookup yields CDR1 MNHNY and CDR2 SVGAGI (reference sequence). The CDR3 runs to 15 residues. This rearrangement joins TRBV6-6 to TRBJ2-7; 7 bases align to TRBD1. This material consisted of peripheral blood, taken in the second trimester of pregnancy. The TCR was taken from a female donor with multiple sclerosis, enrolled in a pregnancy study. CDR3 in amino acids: CASRPGQMSSYEQYF. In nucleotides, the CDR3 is TGTGCCAGCAGACCGGGACAGATGAGCTCCTACGAGCAGTACTTC.